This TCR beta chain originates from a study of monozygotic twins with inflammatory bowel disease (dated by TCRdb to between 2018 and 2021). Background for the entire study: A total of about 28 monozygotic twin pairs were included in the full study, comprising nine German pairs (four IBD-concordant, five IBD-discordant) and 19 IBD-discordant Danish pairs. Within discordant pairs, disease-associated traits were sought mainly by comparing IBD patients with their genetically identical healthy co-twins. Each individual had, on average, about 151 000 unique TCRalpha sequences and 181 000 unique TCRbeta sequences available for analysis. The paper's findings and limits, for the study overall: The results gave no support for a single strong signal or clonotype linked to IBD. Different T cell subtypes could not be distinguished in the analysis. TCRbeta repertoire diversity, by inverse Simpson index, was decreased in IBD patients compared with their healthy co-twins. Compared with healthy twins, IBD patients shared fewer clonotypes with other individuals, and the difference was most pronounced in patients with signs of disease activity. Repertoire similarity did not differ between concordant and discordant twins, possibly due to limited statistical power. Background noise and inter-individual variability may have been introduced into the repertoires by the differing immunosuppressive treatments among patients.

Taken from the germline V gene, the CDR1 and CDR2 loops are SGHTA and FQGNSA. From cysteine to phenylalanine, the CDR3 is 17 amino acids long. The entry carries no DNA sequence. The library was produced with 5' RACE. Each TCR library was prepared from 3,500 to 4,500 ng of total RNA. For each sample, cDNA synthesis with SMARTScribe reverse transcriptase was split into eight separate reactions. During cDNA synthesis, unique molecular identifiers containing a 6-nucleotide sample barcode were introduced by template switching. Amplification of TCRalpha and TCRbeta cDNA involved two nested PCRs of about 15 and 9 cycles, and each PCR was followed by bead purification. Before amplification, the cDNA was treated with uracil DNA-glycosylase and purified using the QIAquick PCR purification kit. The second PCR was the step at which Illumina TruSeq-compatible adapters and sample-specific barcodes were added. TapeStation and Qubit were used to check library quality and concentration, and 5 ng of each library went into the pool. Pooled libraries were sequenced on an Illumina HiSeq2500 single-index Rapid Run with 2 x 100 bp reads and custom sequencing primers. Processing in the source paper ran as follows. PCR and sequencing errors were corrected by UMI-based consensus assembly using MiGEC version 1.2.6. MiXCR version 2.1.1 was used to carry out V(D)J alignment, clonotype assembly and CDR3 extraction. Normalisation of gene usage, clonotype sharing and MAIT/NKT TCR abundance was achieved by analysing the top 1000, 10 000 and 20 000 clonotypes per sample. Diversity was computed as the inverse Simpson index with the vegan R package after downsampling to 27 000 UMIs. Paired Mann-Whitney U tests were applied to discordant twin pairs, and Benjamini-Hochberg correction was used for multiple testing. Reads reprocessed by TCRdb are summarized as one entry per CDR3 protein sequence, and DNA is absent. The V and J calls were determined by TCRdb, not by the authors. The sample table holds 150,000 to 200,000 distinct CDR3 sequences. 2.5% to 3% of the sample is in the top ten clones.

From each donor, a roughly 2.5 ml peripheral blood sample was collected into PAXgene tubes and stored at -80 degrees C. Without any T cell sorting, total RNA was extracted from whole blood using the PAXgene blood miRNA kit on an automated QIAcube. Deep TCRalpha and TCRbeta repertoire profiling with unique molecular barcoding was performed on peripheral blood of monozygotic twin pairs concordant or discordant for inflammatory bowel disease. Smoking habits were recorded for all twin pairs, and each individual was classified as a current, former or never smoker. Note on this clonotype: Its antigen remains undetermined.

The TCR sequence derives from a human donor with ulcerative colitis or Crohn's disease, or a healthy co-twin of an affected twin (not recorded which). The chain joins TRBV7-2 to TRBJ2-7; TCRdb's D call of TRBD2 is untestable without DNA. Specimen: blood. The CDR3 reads CASSLGPSGRAPYEQYF.